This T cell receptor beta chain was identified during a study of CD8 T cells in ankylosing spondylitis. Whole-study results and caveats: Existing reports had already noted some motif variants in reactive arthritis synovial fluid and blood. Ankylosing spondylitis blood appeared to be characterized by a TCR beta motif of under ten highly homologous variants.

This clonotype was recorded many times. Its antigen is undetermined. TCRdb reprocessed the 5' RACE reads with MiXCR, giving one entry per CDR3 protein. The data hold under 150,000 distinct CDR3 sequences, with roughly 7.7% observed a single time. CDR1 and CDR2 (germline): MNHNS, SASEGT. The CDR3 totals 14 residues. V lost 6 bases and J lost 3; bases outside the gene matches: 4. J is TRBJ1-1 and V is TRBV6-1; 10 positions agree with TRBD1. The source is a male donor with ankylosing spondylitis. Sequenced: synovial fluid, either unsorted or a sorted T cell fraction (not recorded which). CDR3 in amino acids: CASSRGTGDTEAFF. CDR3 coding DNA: TGTGCCAGCAGCCGCGGGACAGGGGACACTGAAGCTTTCTTT.